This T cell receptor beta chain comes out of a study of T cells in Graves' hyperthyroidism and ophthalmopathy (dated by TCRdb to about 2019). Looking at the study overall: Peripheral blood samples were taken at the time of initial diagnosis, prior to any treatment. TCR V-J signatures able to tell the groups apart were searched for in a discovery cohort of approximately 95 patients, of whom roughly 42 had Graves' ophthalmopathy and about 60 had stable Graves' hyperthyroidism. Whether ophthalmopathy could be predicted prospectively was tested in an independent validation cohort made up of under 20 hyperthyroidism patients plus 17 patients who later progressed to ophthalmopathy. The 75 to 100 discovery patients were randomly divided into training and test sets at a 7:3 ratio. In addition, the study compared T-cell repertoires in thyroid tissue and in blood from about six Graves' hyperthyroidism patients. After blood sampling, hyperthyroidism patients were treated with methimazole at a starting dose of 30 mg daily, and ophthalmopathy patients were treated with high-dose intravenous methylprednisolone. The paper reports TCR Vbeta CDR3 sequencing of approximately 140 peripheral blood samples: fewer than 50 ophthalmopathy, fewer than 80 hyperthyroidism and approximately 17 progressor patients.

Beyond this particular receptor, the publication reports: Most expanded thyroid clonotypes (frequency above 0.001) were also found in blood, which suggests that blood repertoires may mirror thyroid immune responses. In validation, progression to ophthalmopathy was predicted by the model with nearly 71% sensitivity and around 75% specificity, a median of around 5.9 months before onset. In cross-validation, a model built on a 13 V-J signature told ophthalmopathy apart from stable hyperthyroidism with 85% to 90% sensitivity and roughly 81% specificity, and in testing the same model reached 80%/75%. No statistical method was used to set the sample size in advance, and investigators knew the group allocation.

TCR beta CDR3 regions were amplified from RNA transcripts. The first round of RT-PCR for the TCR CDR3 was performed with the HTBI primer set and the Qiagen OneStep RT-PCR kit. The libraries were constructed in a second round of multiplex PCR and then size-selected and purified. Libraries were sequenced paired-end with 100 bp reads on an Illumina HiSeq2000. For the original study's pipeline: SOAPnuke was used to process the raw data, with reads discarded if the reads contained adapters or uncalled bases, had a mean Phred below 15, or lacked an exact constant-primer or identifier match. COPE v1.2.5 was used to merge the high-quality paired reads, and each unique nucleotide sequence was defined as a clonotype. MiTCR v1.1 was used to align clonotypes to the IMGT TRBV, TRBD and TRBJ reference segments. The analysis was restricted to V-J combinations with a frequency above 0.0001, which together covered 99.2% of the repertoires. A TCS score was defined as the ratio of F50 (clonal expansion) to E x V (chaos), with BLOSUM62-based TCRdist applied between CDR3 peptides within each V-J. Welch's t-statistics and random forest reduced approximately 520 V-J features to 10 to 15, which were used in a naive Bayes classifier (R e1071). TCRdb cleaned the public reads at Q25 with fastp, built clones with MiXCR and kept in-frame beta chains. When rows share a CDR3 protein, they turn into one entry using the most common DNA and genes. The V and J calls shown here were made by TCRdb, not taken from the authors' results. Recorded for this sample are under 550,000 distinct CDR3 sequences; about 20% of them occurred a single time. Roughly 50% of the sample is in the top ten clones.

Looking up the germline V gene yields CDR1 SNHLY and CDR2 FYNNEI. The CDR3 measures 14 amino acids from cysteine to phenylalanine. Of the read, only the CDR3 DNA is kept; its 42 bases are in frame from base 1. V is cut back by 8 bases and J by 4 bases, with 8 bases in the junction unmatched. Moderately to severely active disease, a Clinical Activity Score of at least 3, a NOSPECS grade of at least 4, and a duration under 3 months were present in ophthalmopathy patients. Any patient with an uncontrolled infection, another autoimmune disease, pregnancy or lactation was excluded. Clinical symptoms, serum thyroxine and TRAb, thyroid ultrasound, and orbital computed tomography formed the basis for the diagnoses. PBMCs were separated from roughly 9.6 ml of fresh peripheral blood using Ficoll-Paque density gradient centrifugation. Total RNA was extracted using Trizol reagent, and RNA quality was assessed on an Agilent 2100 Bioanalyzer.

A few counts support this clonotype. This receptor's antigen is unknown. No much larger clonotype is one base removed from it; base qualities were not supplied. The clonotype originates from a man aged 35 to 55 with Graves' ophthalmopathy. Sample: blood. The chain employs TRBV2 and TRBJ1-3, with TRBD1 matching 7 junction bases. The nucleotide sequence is TGTGCCAGCCTCAAGGGACAGCTAGGAAACACCATATATTTT. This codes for CASLKGQLGNTIYF.